This TCR beta chain was sequenced for a study of blood T cell repertoires in COVID-19. Study at large: Samples came from the United States, Italy and Spain, spanning acute and convalescent COVID-19.

In its sample, this clone was seen once. Study processing details: Estimates of nucleated cell counts were drawn from the amplification of reference gene primers. Assay: immunoSEQ multiplex PCR; the TCRdb copy retains only in-frame clones and omits some. V, J and clone size were drawn from that table, and D and trimming were deduced from the DNA. The sample comprises 250,000 or so clones, 88% of which are singletons, and roughly 0.8% rests with the top ten. The CDR3 sequence is 15 residues long. Trimming removed 2 bases from V and 3 bases from J; junction bases left unmatched: 6. CDR1 PRHDT and CDR2 FYEKMQ come from the germline V gene (reference sequence).

The sequenced material came from peripheral blood. The chain has TRBV13 and TRBJ2-7; 8 positions agree with TRBD2. This TCR was recovered from a woman aged 25 to 39 with acute or convalescent COVID-19. CDR3 in amino acids: CASSLRSGGDYEQYF. DNA for the CDR3: TGTGCCAGCAGCTTAAGGTCGGGGGGGGACTACGAGCAGTACTTC.